This TCR beta chain was captured by sequencing in a study of blood T cell repertoires in COVID-19. Study details: The samples span acute and convalescent COVID-19 from the United States, Italy and Spain. From T cells, B-cell-depleted T cells, or PBMCs came the material, which was cDNA or gDNA.

The CDR3 consists of 13 residues. Trimming left V 4 bases short and J 6 bases short, with 14 bases between. From germline, CDR1 is SGHRS and CDR2 YFSETQ. This clone was observed once. As originally analysed: Amplification of reference gene primers was used by the study to estimate nucleated cell counts. TCRdb's copy holds only in-frame clones and misses some; the assay was immunoSEQ multiplex PCR. V and J calls and clone size follow that table, whereas D and trimming were derived from the DNA. The sample yields 100,000 or so clones, about 91% seen once. The receptor comes from a man in his 60s with acute or convalescent COVID-19. V is TRBV5-1 and J is TRBJ2-7, with D perhaps matching TRBD1 (6 bases). Sequenced: peripheral blood. The CDR3 coding sequence is TGCGCCAGCAGCCGAAATCCAGGGGTCGAGCAGTACTTC. Its translation: CASSRNPGVEQYF. Drawing the rest from reference TRBV5-1 and TRBJ2-7, the complete variable domain is KAGVTQTPRYLIKTRGQQVTLSCSPISGHRSVSWYQQTPGQGLQFLFEYFSETQRNKGNFPGRFSGRQFSNSRSEMNVSTLELGDSALYLCASSRNPGVEQYFGPGTRLTVT.